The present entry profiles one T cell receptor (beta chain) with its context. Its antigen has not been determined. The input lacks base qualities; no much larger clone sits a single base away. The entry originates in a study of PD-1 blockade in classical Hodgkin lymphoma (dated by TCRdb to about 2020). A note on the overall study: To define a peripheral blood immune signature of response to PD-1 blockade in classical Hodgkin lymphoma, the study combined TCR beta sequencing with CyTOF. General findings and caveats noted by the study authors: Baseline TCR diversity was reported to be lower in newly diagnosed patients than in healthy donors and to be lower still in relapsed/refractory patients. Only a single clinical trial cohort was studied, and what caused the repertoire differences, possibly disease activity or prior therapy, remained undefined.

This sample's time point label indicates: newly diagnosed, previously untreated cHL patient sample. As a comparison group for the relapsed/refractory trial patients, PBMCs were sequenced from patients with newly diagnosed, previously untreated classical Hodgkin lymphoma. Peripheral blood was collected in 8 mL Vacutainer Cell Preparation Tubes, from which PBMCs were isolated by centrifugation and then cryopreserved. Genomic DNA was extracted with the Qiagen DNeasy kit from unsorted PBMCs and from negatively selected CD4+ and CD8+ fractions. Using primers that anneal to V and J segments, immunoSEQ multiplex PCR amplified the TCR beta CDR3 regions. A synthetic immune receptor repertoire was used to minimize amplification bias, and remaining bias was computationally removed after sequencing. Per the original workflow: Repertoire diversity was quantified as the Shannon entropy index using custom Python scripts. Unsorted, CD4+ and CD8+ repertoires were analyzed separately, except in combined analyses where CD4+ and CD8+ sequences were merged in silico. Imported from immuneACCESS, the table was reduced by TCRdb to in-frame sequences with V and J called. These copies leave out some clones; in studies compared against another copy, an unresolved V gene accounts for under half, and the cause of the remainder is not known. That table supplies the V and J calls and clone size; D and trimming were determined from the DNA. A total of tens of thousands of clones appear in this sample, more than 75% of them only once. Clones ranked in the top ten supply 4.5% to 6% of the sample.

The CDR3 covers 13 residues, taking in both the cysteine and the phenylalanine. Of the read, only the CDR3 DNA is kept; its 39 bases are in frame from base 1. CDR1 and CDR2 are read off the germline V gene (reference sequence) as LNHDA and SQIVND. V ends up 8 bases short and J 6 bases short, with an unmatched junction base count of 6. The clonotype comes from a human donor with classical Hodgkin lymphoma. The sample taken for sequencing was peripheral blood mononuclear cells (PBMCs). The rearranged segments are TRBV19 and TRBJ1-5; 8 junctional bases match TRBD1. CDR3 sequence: CASGTGGGQPQHF. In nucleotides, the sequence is TGTGCCAGTGGCACAGGGGGAGGTCAGCCCCAGCATTTT.